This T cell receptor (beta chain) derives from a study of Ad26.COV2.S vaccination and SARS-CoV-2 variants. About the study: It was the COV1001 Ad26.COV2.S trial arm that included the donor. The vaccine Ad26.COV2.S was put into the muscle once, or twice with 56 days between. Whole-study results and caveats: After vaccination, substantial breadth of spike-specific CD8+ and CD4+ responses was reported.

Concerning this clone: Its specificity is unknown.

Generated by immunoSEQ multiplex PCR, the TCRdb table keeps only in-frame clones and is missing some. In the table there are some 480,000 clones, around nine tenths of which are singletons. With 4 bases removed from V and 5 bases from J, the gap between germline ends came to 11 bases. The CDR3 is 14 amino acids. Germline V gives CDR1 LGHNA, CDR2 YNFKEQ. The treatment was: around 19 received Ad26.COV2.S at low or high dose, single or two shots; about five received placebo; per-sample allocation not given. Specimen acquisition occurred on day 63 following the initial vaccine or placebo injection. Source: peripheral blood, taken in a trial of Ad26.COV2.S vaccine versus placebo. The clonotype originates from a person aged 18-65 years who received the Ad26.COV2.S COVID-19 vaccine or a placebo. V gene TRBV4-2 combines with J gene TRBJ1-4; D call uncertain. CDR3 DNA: TGTGCCAGCAGCCCCTTAGGACCAAATGAAAAACTGTTTTTT. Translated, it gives CASSPLGPNEKLFF.